This T cell receptor beta chain was retrieved from a study of T cells after yellow fever vaccination. Study as a whole: Some fractions had low cell numbers, and these were prepared with SMART-Seq v4 Ultra Low Input. Study-wide findings and caveats: Reappearance after the booster was observed for most primary-vaccination clones (roughly 97% CD4, almost 90% CD8).

TCRdb recomputed calls from the 5' RACE reads with MiXCR, one row per CDR3 protein. The sample holds some 350,000 distinct CDR3 sequences, roughly 4.3% seen once. A remark on this clonotype: Its antigen is still unknown.

In germline, CDR1 is KGHSH, CDR2 LQKENI. The CDR3 runs 17 residues. The V and J ends lost 3 bases and 0 bases, in that order; junction bases with no gene match: 5. The receptor's source is a man aged 18-30 years who received the YFV17D yellow fever vaccine. The chain links TRBV18 to TRBJ1-4; 9 positions match TRBD1. Material: PBMCs, obtained 5 days after the yellow fever booster vaccination. The CDR3 is CASSPRTGEATNEKLFF. CDR3 DNA: TGTGCCAGCTCACCGAGGACAGGGGAAGCAACTAATGAAAAACTGTTTTTT.